The next 17 T cell receptor beta chains were all read from a single sample in a study of immune cell composition in non-small cell lung cancer. Repertoires were generated with immunoSEQ multiplex PCR, while TCRdb's copy carries only in-frame clones and drops some. The sample has 2,500 to 3,000 clones; 74% are singletons. Input material: lung tumor tissue. All receptors come from a human donor with non-small cell lung cancer.

This clone was seen only once. V is TRBV6-1 and J is TRBJ1-4; a weak D match, TRBD1 (5 bases). V lost 4 bases and J lost 5, with 8 bases in between. CDR3 length: 13 residues. In germline, CDR1 is MNHNS, CDR2 SASEGT. In DNA form, the CDR3 reads TGTGCCAGCAGTGGACAGAACAATGAAAAACTGTTTTTT. It encodes CASSGQNNEKLFF.

This clone was observed once. This chain connects TRBV29-1 to TRBJ1-1; TRBD1 agrees at 9 bases. Germline V gene sequence: CDR1 SQVTM, CDR2 ANQGSEA. The length of the CDR3 is 17 residues. V shed 2 bases, J shed 2 bases, and the junction held 12 bases outside the gene matches. CDR3 DNA: TGCAGCGTTGAATTAGGAACAGGGGGCGTCTTAAACACTGAAGCTTTCTTT. Translation: CSVELGTGGVLNTEAFF.

This chain connects TRBV7-2 to TRBJ2-5, with 7 bases aligning to TRBD2. The CDR3 contains 15 residues. Germline CDR1 is SGHTA and CDR2 is FQGNSA. J lost 4 bases, V lost 3 bases, and 8 bases had no gene match. CDR3 sequence reads: CASSFALGGGETQYF. In DNA, the CDR3 is TGTGCCAGCAGCTTTGCCCTTGGGGGGGGAGAGACCCAGTACTTC.

V gene TRBV11-2 combines with J gene TRBJ2-7; 7 positions match TRBD1. V lost 4 bases to trimming and J lost 3 bases; unmatched junction nucleotides: 6. Germline CDR1 and CDR2: SGHAT and FQNNGV. The CDR3 totals 14 residues. The CDR3 bases are TGTGCCAGCAGCTACCGACAGGGATACTACGAGCAGTACTTC. The encoded protein is CASSYRQGYYEQYF.

The chain couples TRBV5-1 to TRBJ2-3; 10 bases agree with TRBD1. Trimming at V came to 2 bases and at J to 5 bases, leaving 8 bases not matched to a gene. Germline V gene data show CDR1 as SGHRS and CDR2 as YFSETQ. The CDR3 runs 16 residues. CDR3 residues: CASSFGQGEIGDTQYF. The CDR3 DNA sequence: TGCGCCAGCAGCTTTGGACAGGGGGAGATAGGAGATACGCAGTATTTT.

A few counts support this clone. The rearrangement links TRBV7-8 to TRBJ2-1, with 7 bases lining up with TRBD2. J gave up 4 bases and V 0 bases, and 3 bases lay outside the gene matches. The length of the CDR3 is 15 residues. Germline V lookup: CDR1 SGHVS, CDR2 FQNEAQ. CDR3 nucleotide sequence: TGTGCCAGCAGCTTAGCAGCGGGGTGGTACAATGAGCAGTTCTTC. Protein: CASSLAAGWYNEQFF.

The J gene is TRBJ1-5, the V gene TRBV15, with 7 nucleotides matching TRBD1. With V trimmed by 3 bases and J by 0 bases, 5 bases remained unmatched. Germline-derived CDR1 and CDR2 are LNHNV and YYDKDF (reference sequence). The CDR3 totals 16 residues. The CDR3 sequence is CATSSEDRDSNQPQHF. The CDR3 DNA sequence: TGTGCCACCAGCAGTGAAGACAGGGATAGCAATCAGCCCCAGCATTTT. The variable domain in full, completed from reference TRBV15 and TRBJ1-5, reads DAMVIQNPRYQVTQFGKPVTLSCSQTLNHNVMYWYQQKSSQAPKLLFHYYDKDFNNEADTPDNFQSRRPNTSFCFLDIRSPGLGDTAMYLCATSSEDRDSNQPQHFGDGTRLSIL.

This clone occurred once. The same CDR3 also results from other DNA sequences found in this sample. This chain connects TRBV2 to TRBJ2-7, with 12 bases identical to TRBD1. V gave up 5 bases and J gave up 7 bases; unmatched junction bases: 9. The CDR3 runs to 15 residues. Germline V gene lookup returns CDR1 SNHLY and CDR2 FYNNEI. DNA for the CDR3: TGTGCCAGCAGTCCACCGGGACAGGGGGCGGGGGAGCAGTACTTC. This gives the protein CASSPPGQGAGEQYF.

The chain joins TRBV7-9 to TRBJ1-5, with D possibly TRBD1 on 5 matching bases. CDR3 size: 13 residues. Trimming cost V 5 bases and J 5 bases, with 10 bases left between them. Germline values: CDR1 SEHNR, CDR2 FQNEAQ (reference sequence). CDR3 amino acids: CASSRGSDQPQHF. CDR3 DNA: TGTGCCAGCAGCAGGGGAAGCGATCAGCCCCAGCATTTT.

This chain connects TRBV19 to TRBJ1-6; 10 nucleotides match TRBD1. The CDR3 is 15 residues long. Trimming took 3 bases from V and 6 from J; bases not matched to a gene: 2. Per germline, CDR1 LNHDA and CDR2 SQIVND (reference sequence). This CDR3 is CASSMGTGVNSPLHF. The CDR3 coding sequence is TGTGCCAGTAGTATGGGGACAGGGGTTAATTCACCCCTCCACTTT.

This clone has a handful of counts. Other nucleotide sequences in the sample specify the same CDR3. V is TRBV7-2 and J is TRBJ2-3; the D is unclear. This CDR3 is built from 15 residues. CDR1 and CDR2 (germline): SGHTA, FQGNSA. The germline V and J ends were trimmed by 1 base and 4 bases, with 12 bases remaining between them. The CDR3 region is CASSLGLYLADTQYF. As DNA, the CDR3 is TGTGCCAGCAGCTTAGGCTTGTACTTGGCAGATACGCAGTATTTT.

V usage is TRBV6-1 and J usage is TRBJ2-5; unclear D gene. Germline CDR1 and CDR2: MNHNS and SASEGT. V lost 2 bases and J lost 3, with 10 bases in between. The CDR3 is made up of 14 amino acids. CDR3 coding DNA: TGTGCCAGCAGTGAATCCGGTACCGAAGAGACCCAGTACTTC. Protein product: CASSESGTEETQYF.

The chain recombines TRBV6-6 with TRBJ1-2; TRBD1 matches at 8 bases. The CDR3 totals 16 residues. V lost 2 bases to trimming and J lost 7 bases; unmatched junction nucleotides: 12. The germline V gene encodes CDR1 MNHNY and CDR2 SVGAGI (reference sequence). The CDR3 bases are TGTGCCAGCAGTTACCAAGGACAGGGAATGACGGGTGGCTACACCTTC. This gives the protein CASSYQGQGMTGGYTF.

The J gene is TRBJ2-1, the V gene TRBV5-3; the match to TRBD2 covers 9 bases. TRBV5-3 is an ORF, with its function uncertain. This CDR3 region has 14 residues. Unmatched junction bases numbered 5, after V lost 4 bases and J lost 6 bases. CDR3 in amino acids: CARSGGGAANEQFF. The CDR3 nucleotides read TGTGCCAGAAGCGGCGGGGGGGCCGCCAATGAGCAGTTCTTC.

CDR3 in DNA: TGTGCCAGCAGCTTAGGGGTCCGGGGAGATACGCAGTATTTT. Its translation: CASSLGVRGDTQYF. The rearrangement uses TRBV7-8 and TRBJ2-3, with D tentatively TRBD2 (5 bases). Germline V gene lookup returns CDR1 SGHVS and CDR2 FQNEAQ. This CDR3 contains 14 residues. V dropped 1 base and J dropped 5 bases, with 10 bases sitting between them.

The gene calls are TRBV2 and TRBJ2-5; a possible D gene is TRBD2 (6 bases). Germline CDR1 reads SNHLY; CDR2 reads FYNNEI. This CDR3 is built from 11 residues. V was shortened by 7 bases and J by 10 bases, with 13 bases between the two germline ends. The CDR3 DNA reads TGTGCCAGCACCCTTGGCGGGGACCAGTACTTC. Translation gives CASTLGGDQYF.

This sequence joins TRBV6-5 and TRBJ2-7; maybe TRBD2 (6 bases). Germline V lookup: CDR1 MNHEY, CDR2 SVGAGI. The CDR3 has 15 residues. V lost 6 bases and J lost 3, with 18 bases in between. The CDR3 reads CASSLVMTSFYEQYF. CDR3 bases: TGTGCCAGCAGCCTAGTGATGACTAGTTTCTACGAGCAGTACTTC.